The 13 T cell receptor beta chains given below trace back to one sample, sequenced in a study of tumor-infiltrating lymphocytes in primary liver carcinoma. DNA and RNA were both co-extracted from approximately 20-30 mg of bulk tissue that had not been sorted. TCR beta cDNA came from approximately 0.55 ug total RNA, primed with a constant-region primer. A slightly modified ARM-PCR protocol with three nested multiplex PCR rounds produced these TCR beta libraries. The first two PCR rounds used TRBV1-TRBV30 primers with a Cbeta primer, around 10 cycles each. In TCRdb, the multiplex PCR reads were re-called with MiXCR into one record per CDR3 protein. The sample lists about 200,000 distinct CDR3 sequences; around four fifths were seen once. The sample consisted of tumor tissue from primary liver carcinoma. All receptors come from a man aged 35 to 55 with primary liver carcinoma and hepatitis B virus infection.

On this clonotype: This is likely a read error, given that the CDR3 carries no conserved phenylalanine or tryptophan at its end. V gene TRBV5-1 combines with J gene TRBJ2-6; possible D gene TRBD1, 5 bases. The CDR3 is 16 residues long. Germline V CDR1 and CDR2: SGHRS, YFSETQ. Here the CDR3 reads CASSSAVGIGANVLTS. CDR3 nucleotides: TGCGCCAGCAGCTCCGCCGTAGGTATTGGGGCCAATGTCCTGACTTCC.

As for this clonotype: This could be a read error, since a much larger clone is one nucleotide away. The chain carries TRBV28 and TRBJ2-6; 8 bases are a match to TRBD2. Germline V gene sequence: CDR1 MDHEN, CDR2 SYDVKM. The CDR3 totals 16 residues. The chain's CDR3 is CTSSPRLASGANVLTF. The CDR3 DNA follows: TGTACCAGCAGTCCGCGACTAGCGTCTGGGGCCAACGTCCTGACTTTC.

Comments on this clonotype: This CDR3 is missing its conserved last phenylalanine or tryptophan, likely due to a read error. The CDR3 loop is CASSLTGDRGQPQHL. CDR3 DNA: TGCGCCAGCAGCTTGACAGGGGATAGGGGTCAGCCCCAGCATTTA. The gene calls are TRBV5-1 and TRBJ1-5; TRBD1 aligns across 7 bases. The CDR3 is 15 residues long. Germline CDR1 is SGHRS and CDR2 is YFSETQ. V dropped 1 base and J dropped 6; count of bases not matched to a gene: 7.

This chain joins TRBV12-3 or TRBV12-4 and TRBJ1-2; D not resolved. This CDR3 is built from 12 residues. The V gene lost 1 base and the J gene lost 11 bases, with 11 bases spanning the gap. CDR3: CASSLEGRCYTF. The CDR3 region has the DNA TGTGCCAGCAGTTTAGAGGGTCGCTGTTACACCTTC.

This clonotype was seen a single time. A read error may produce the germline difference seen at one junction end. The V and J genes are TRBV5-4 and TRBJ2-1; 7 positions agree with TRBD2. The length of the CDR3 is 15 residues. CDR1 and CDR2 (germline): SGHNT, YYREEE (reference sequence). Here the CDR3 reads CASILAWTSNNEQFF. Written as DNA, the CDR3 is TGTGCCAGCATCTTGGCCTGGACTAGTAATAATGAGCAGTTCTTC.

In its sample, this clonotype was seen many times. The rearrangement uses TRBV29-1 and TRBJ2-5; the D call may be TRBD1 or TRBD2 (5 bases each). V was clipped by 7 bases and J by 0 bases, with 9 bases between them. The CDR3 extends over 12 amino acids. Germline V gene lookup returns CDR1 SQVTM and CDR2 ANQGSEA. CDR3 in DNA: TGCAGCGCCTGGGGGTACCAAGAGACCCAGTACTTC. It specifies CSAWGYQETQYF.

Notes on this clonotype: This could be a read error, since a much larger clone is one nucleotide away. The J gene is TRBJ2-5, the V gene TRBV5-1; D is unresolved. The CDR3 loop spans 12 amino acids. Looked up from germline, CDR1 is SGHRS and CDR2 is YFSETQ. The CDR3 loop reads CASNLDRETQYF. DNA for the CDR3: TGCGCCAGCAACTTGGATCGAGAGACCCAGTACTTC.

About this clonotype: Mismatch with germline at one junction end may stem from a read error. The chain carries TRBV6-6 and TRBJ1-2; 9 positions match TRBD1. Germline V gene lookup returns CDR1 MNHNY and CDR2 SVGAGI (reference sequence). The CDR3 loop spans 14 amino acids. DNA for the CDR3: TGCGCCAGCAGGGGGACAGGGCGGGACTATGGCTACAGCTTC. It yields the protein CASRGTGRDYGYSF.

The genes are TRBV29-1 and TRBJ1-1; D may be TRBD1 (5 bases). Looked up from germline, CDR1 is SQVTM and CDR2 is ANQGSEA. This CDR3 spans 14 amino acids. The V and J ends lost 3 bases and 7 bases respectively, with 18 bases between them. CDR3 sequence (DNA): TGCAGCGTTGATTCGGCAGGGAGCTATATTGAAGCTTTCTTT. The encoded protein is CSVDSAGSYIEAFF.

With respect to this clonotype: This CDR3 is missing its conserved last phenylalanine or tryptophan, likely due to a read error. V and J are TRBV5-6 and TRBJ2-5; D possibly corresponds to TRBD2 (5 bases). CDR3 length equals 14 residues. Germline V gene data show CDR1 as SGHDT and CDR2 as YYEEEE. CDR3 amino acids: CVSSLEASQETQYY. As DNA, the CDR3 is TGTGTCAGTAGCTTGGAGGCTAGCCAAGAGACCCAGTACTAC.

This clonotype has just a few counts. The rearrangement uses TRBV10-3 and TRBJ1-1; TRBD1 is a possible D gene (6 bases). Looked up from germline, CDR1 is ENHRY and CDR2 is SYGVKD. The CDR3 runs to 13 residues. The CDR3, as DNA: TGTACGTCGAAAGGGGGGGTGAACACTGAAGCTTTCTTT. It yields the protein CTSKGGVNTEAFF.

The chain links TRBV6-2 or TRBV6-3 to TRBJ2-3; possibly TRBD1 for D (5 bases). CDR1 and CDR2 from the germline V gene are MNHEY and SVGEGT. The CDR3 runs to 14 residues. CDR3 residues: CACSQGGAGDTQYF. CDR3 bases: TGTGCGTGCAGTCAGGGCGGCGCCGGAGATACGCAGTATTTT.

Points on this clonotype: The junction differs from germline at one of its ends, possibly a read error. The CDR3 protein is CSFEDPRGSSYEHYF. The CDR3 bases are TGCAGCTTTGAAGATCCAAGAGGGAGCTCCTACGAGCACTACTTC. This chain joins TRBV29-1 and TRBJ2-7; D possibly corresponds to TRBD2 (5 bases). The CDR3 runs to 15 residues. Germline CDR1 SQVTM, CDR2 ANQGSEA.